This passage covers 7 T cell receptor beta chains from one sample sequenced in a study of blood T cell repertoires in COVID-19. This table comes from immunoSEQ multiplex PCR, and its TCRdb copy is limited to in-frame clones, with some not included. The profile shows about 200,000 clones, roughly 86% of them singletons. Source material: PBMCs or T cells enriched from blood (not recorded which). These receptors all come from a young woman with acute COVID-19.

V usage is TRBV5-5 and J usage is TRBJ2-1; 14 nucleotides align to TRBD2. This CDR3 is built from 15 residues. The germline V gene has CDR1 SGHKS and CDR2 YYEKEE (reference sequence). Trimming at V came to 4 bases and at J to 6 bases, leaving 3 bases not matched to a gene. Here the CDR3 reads CASSVTSGGANEQFF. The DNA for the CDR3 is TGTGCCAGCAGCGTGACTAGCGGGGGGGCCAATGAGCAGTTCTTC.

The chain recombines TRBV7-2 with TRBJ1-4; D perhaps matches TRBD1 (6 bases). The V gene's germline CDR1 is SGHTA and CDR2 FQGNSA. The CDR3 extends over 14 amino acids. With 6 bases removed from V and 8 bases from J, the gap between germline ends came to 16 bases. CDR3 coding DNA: TGTGCCAGCAGAACCGACAGGAACAACGAAAAACTGTTTTTT. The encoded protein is CASRTDRNNEKLFF.

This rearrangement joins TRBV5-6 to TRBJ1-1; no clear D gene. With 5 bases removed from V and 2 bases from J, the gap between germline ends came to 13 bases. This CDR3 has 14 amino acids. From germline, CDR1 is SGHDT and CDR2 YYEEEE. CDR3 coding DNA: TGTGCCAGCAGGAACTTCGTCCAAAACACTGAAGCTTTCTTT. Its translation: CASRNFVQNTEAFF. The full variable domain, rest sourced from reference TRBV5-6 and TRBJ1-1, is DAGVTQSPTHLIKTRGQQVTLRCSPKSGHDTVSWYQQALGQGPQFIFQYYEEEERQRGNFPDRFSGHQFPNYSSELNVNALLLGDSALYLCASRNFVQNTEAFFGQGTRLTVV.

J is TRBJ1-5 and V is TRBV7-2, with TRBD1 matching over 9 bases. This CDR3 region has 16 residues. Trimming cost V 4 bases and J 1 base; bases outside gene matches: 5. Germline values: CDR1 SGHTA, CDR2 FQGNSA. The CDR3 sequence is CASSSGQGKSNQPQHF. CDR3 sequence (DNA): TGTGCCAGCAGCTCGGGACAGGGTAAAAGCAATCAGCCCCAGCATTTT.

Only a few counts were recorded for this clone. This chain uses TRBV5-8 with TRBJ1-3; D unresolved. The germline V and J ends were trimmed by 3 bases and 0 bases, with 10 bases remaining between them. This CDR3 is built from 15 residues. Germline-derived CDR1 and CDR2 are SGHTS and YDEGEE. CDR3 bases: TGTGCCAGCAGCTATCTAGGCCTCTCTGGAAACACCATATATTTT. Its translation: CASSYLGLSGNTIYF.

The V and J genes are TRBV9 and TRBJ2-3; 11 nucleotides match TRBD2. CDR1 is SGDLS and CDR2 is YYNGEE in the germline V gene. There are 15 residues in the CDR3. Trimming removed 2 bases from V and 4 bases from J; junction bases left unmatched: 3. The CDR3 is CASSVSGGAPDTQYF. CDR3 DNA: TGTGCCAGCAGCGTTAGCGGGGGGGCCCCAGATACGCAGTATTTT.

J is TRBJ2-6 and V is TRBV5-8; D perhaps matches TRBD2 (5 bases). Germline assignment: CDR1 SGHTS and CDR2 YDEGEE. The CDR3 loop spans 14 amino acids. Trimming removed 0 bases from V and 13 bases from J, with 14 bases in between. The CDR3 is CASSLEPGVEVLTF. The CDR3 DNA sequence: TGTGCCAGCAGCTTGGAGCCCGGGGTAGAGGTCCTGACTTTC.